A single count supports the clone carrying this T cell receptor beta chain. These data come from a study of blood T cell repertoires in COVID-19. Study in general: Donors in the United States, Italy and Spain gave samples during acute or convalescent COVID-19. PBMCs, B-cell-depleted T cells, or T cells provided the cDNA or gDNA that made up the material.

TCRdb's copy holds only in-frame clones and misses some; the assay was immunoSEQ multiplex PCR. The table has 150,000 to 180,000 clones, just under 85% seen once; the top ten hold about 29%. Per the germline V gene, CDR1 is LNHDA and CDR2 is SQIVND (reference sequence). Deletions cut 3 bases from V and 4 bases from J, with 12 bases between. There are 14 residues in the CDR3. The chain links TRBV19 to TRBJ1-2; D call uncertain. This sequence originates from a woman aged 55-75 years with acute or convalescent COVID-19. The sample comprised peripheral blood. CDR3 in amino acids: CASSMRVLGYGYTF. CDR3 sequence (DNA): TGTGCCAGTAGTATGAGGGTCTTGGGCTATGGCTACACCTTC.